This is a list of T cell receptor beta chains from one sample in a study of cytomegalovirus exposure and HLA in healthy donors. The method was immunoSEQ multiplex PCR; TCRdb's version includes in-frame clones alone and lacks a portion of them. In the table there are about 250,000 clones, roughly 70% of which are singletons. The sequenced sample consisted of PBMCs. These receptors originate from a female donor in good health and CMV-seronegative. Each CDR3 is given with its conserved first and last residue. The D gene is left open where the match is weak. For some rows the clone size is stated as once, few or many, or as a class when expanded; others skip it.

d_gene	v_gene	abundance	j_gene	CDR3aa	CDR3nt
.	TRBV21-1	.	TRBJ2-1	CASRVQGAGEQFF	TGTGCCAGCAGAGTGCAGGGGGCTGGTGAGCAGTTCTTC
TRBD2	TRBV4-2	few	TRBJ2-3	CASSQGTSGTNTQYF	TGTGCCAGCAGCCAAGGGACTAGCGGGACTAATACGCAGTATTTT
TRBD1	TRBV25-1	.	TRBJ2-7	CASSELGGFYEQYF	TGTGCCAGCAGTGAATTAGGGGGCTTCTACGAGCAGTACTTC
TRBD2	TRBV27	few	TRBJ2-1	CASSLGTSVSSYNEQFF	TGTGCCAGCAGTTTAGGGACTAGCGTGAGCTCCTACAATGAGCAGTTCTTC
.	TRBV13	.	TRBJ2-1	CASSLGGENEQFF	TGTGCCAGCAGCTTAGGGGGAGAGAATGAGCAGTTCTTC
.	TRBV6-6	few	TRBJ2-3	CASSYFRGSTDTQYF	TGTGCCAGCAGTTACTTCAGGGGCTCCACAGATACGCAGTATTTT
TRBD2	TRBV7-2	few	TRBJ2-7	CASSRGTSGRPGSYEQYF	TGTGCCAGCAGCCGGGGGACTAGCGGGAGACCCGGCTCCTACGAGCAGTACTTC
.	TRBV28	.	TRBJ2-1	CASKTGGLNEQFF	TGTGCCAGCAAGACAGGAGGTCTCAATGAGCAGTTCTTC
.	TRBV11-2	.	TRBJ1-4	CASSTGPGGSEKLFF	TGTGCCAGCAGCACAGGGCCCGGTGGTAGTGAAAAACTGTTTTTT
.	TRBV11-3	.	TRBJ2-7	CASSLGSRDYEEQYF	TGTGCCAGCAGCTTAGGATCACGGGATTACGAGGAGCAGTACTTC
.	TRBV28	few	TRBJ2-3	CASSSRLEGAGNTQYF	TGTGCCAGCAGTTCCCGACTTGAAGGGGCGGGGAATACGCAGTATTTT
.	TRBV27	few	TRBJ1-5	CASSLSVALRRHF	TGTGCCAGCAGTTTATCTGTGGCCCTTAGGAGGCATTTT
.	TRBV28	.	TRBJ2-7	CASSRSSASSYEQYF	TGTGCCAGCAGCCGATCTAGTGCAAGCTCCTACGAGCAGTACTTC
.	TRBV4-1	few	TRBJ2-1	CASSQQSPVSDVGNEQFF	TGCGCCAGCAGCCAACAATCCCCGGTTAGCGATGTTGGGAATGAGCAGTTCTTC
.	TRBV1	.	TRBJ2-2	CTSSQSRTSGRTGELFF	TGCACCAGCAGCCAATCCCGGACTAGCGGGAGGACCGGGGAGCTGTTTTTT
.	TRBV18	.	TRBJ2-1	CASSPRSGNEQFF	TGTGCCAGCTCGCCCCGTAGCGGCAATGAGCAGTTCTTC
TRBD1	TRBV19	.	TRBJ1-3	CASSGARGAGTIYF	TGTGCCAGTAGTGGGGCCAGGGGGGCCGGCACCATATATTTT
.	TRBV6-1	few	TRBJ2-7	CASRNRLVGDEQYF	TGTGCCAGCAGGAACCGACTAGTAGGTGACGAGCAGTACTTC
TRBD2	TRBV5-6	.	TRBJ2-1	CASSLLARYNEQFF	TGTGCCAGCAGCTTACTAGCGAGGTACAATGAGCAGTTCTTC
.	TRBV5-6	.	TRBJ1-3	CASSRSSQPHSGNTIYF	TGTGCCAGCAGCCGTTCGTCACAGCCGCACTCTGGAAACACCATATATTTT
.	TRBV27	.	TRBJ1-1	CASSPRGGPLNTEAFF	TGTGCCAGCAGTCCAAGGGGTGGGCCGTTGAACACTGAAGCTTTCTTT
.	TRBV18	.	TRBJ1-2	CASSPLQAAGYTF	TGTGCCAGCTCACCACTCCAAGCTGCTGGCTACACCTTC
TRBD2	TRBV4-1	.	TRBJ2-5	CASSQDPLAGLQETQYF	TGCGCCAGCAGCCAAGATCCGCTAGCGGGGCTCCAAGAGACCCAGTACTTC
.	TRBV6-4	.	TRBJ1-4	CASSGVWRRPTNEKLFF	TGTGCCAGCAGTGGGGTTTGGAGAAGACCAACTAATGAAAAACTGTTTTTT
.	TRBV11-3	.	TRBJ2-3	CASSPLSSTDTQYF	TGTGCCAGCAGCCCTCTCAGTAGCACAGATACGCAGTATTTT
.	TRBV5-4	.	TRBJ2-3	CASSRSEPVRRDTQYF	TGTGCCAGCAGCCGGTCGGAACCGGTGAGGCGAGATACGCAGTATTTT
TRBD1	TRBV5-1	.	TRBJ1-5	CASSKDREQPQHF	TGCGCCAGCAGCAAGGACAGGGAGCAGCCCCAGCATTTT
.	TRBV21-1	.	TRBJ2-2	CASSKGLADGGELFF	TGTGCCAGCAGCAAGGGACTAGCAGACGGCGGGGAGCTGTTTTTT